The source of this TCR beta chain is a study of PD-L1 blockade in urothelial cancer. Overall study context: Every 3 weeks, patients received intravenous atezolizumab 1,200 mg, beginning 2014. A median blood sample held roughly 150,000 T cells and 75,000 to 85,000 unique TCRs.

Study-level points and caveats: At the 3-week point, tumor-associated blood clones expanded more in durable-benefit patients.

Trimming took 5 bases from V and 0 from J; bases not matched to a gene: 8. CDR1 and CDR2 from the germline V gene are SGHTA and FQGNSA. CDR3 length: 16 residues. Time point specified: pretreatment peripheral blood. With respect to this clone: Its cognate antigen is unknown.

TCRdb's copy holds only in-frame clones and misses some; the assay was immunoSEQ multiplex PCR. The data contain 50,000 to 75,000 clones, 81% of them singletons. The source was PBMCs, collected around atezolizumab (anti-PD-L1) treatment. The TCR was taken from a man aged 70-80 years with urothelial cancer. The gene calls are TRBV7-2 and TRBJ2-5; 8 bases line up with TRBD1. The CDR3 sequence is CASSRDIQGDQETQYF. In DNA, the CDR3 is TGTGCCAGCAGCCGAGACATACAGGGGGACCAAGAGACCCAGTACTTC.